Below are 8 T cell receptor beta chains sequenced from a single sample in a study of CD8 T cells in ankylosing spondylitis. General study results and limits: Several highly homologous variants made up a TCR beta motif, and this motif appeared characteristic of ankylosing spondylitis blood.

TCRdb recomputed calls from the 5' RACE reads with MiXCR, one row per CDR3 protein. The table lists approximately 540,000 distinct CDR3 sequences, 9.5% to 15% of them singletons. These TCRs' antigens remain unknown. Material: blood, either unsorted or a sorted T cell fraction (not recorded which). These TCRs come from a male donor with ankylosing spondylitis.

The chain uses TRBV20-1 and TRBJ2-2; 7 bases are a match to TRBD1. Germline loops: CDR1 DFQATT, CDR2 SNEGSKA (reference sequence). V was clipped by 3 bases and J by 5 bases; unmatched bases: 6. CDR3 size: 14 residues. CDR3 protein: CSARVGTATGELFF. DNA for the CDR3: TGCAGTGCTAGGGTGGGGACAGCAACCGGGGAGCTGTTTTTT.

This clonotype was seen only a few times. The chain has TRBV29-1 and TRBJ1-1; 9 nucleotides match TRBD1. The J segment lost 6 bases and the V segment lost 4 bases, leaving 6 bases of the junction unmatched. Germline CDR1 and CDR2: SQVTM and ANQGSEA. The CDR3 has 13 amino acids. The CDR3 coding sequence is TGCAGCGTTGTAAGGACAGGGGTATCTGAAGCTTTCTTT. This sequence encodes CSVVRTGVSEAFF. The entire variable domain, with the rest obtained from reference TRBV29-1 and TRBJ1-1, is as follows: SAVISQKPSRDICQRGTSLTIQCQVDSQVTMMFWYRQQPGQSLTLIATANQGSEATYESGFVIDKFPISRPNLTFSTLTVSNMSPEDSSIYLCSVVRTGVSEAFFGQGTRLTVV.

This clonotype was detected ten times or more. The V call is TRBV12-3 or TRBV12-4, the J call TRBJ2-1, with no clear D. The CDR3 is 15 amino acids. Trimming stripped 3 bases from V and 7 bases from J, with 16 bases between. CDR3: CASSLGRSRVNEQFF. The CDR3 DNA reads as TGTGCCAGCAGTTTGGGTCGCTCCCGGGTGAATGAGCAGTTCTTC.

The chain carries TRBV20-1 and TRBJ2-1; the match to TRBD2 covers 9 bases. The germline V gene has CDR1 DFQATT and CDR2 SNEGSKA (reference sequence). This CDR3 has 14 amino acids. V lost 6 bases and J lost 2; bases outside the gene matches: 5. CDR3 residues: CSAVTSGPYNEQFF. The CDR3 DNA is TGCAGTGCCGTGACTAGCGGCCCCTACAATGAGCAGTTCTTC.

CDR3 protein: CATGQGTGELFF. For the CDR3, the DNA is TGTGCCACTGGACAGGGCACCGGGGAGCTGTTTTTT. The V gene is TRBV24-1, the J gene TRBJ2-2, with 8 bases identical to TRBD1. Trimming at V came to 10 bases and at J to 4 bases, leaving 1 base not matched to a gene. The CDR3 consists of 12 residues. The V gene's germline CDR1 is KGHDR and CDR2 SFDVKD.

Ten or more counts support this clonotype. J is TRBJ2-7 and V is TRBV20-1; no firm D call. CDR3 length equals 11 residues. Trimming shortened V by 6 bases and J by 2 bases, and 8 bases separated the two germline ends. Germline V gives CDR1 DFQATT, CDR2 SNEGSKA (reference sequence). The CDR3: CSAGPAYEQYF. The CDR3 DNA follows: TGCAGTGCCGGACCGGCCTACGAGCAGTACTTC.

This clonotype was seen only a few times. The chain has TRBV12-3 or TRBV12-4 and TRBJ2-1; 14 bases align to TRBD2. The CDR3 covers 16 residues. V lost 5 bases to trimming and J lost 8 bases; unmatched junction nucleotides: 8. The CDR3 nucleotides read TGTGCCAGCAGTGGGACTAGCGGGAGCGGAGTAGATGAGCAGTTCTTC. Protein: CASSGTSGSGVDEQFF.

The rearrangement joins TRBV20-1 to TRBJ1-6, with D possibly matching TRBD1 (5 bases). This CDR3 has 14 amino acids. CDR1 and CDR2 (germline): DFQATT, SNEGSKA (reference sequence). The ends were cut back, 3 bases at V and 5 bases at J, with 11 bases in the middle. The CDR3: CSARTANDNSPLHF. The CDR3 bases are TGCAGTGCTAGGACAGCGAACGATAATTCACCCCTCCACTTT.